The rows below give T cell receptor beta chains drawn from one sample of a study of Graves' ophthalmopathy and Graves' hyperthyroidism. One entry per CDR3 protein, called by TCRdb with MiXCR from the multiplex PCR reads. The sample lists 600,000 to 950,000 distinct CDR3 sequences, around 40% occurring once. The sample comprised peripheral blood. The origin of the receptors is an adult man with Graves' ophthalmopathy. Each CDR3 is given with its conserved first and last residue. D genes are given only for firm matches. Only part of the rows carry a size: once, few, many, or a class if the clone is expanded.

cdr3_aa,cdr3_nt,clone_size,d_call,v_call,j_call
CASSIGSDLSSYEQYF,TGTGCCAGTAGTATCGGGAGTGATTTGAGCTCCTACGAGCAGTACTTC,NA,NA,TRBV19,TRBJ2-7
CASSATAGGRETQYF,TGTGCCAGCAGTGCCACAGCGGGGGGTCGAGAGACCCAGTACTTC,NA,TRBD2,TRBV6-4,TRBJ2-5
CASGGPGGGQFF,TGCGCCAGCGGGGGGCCGGGGGGAGGACAGTTCTTC,NA,NA,TRBV10-1,TRBJ2-1
CASSSFWGDESPLHF,TGTGCCAGCAGCTCGTTTTGGGGGGATGAATCACCCCTCCACTTT,NA,NA,TRBV5-6,TRBJ1-6
CSATLGLAGETQYF,TGCAGTGCCACACTGGGACTAGCGGGGGAGACCCAGTACTTC,NA,TRBD2,TRBV20-1,TRBJ2-5
CASSSSTSSGNTIYF,TGTGCCAGCAGCTCCTCCACGAGCTCTGGAAACACCATATATTTT,NA,NA,TRBV5-5,TRBJ1-3
CASSLTRQGPAGTQYF,TGTGCCAGCAGCTTAACTCGTCAGGGGCCGGCTGGGACCCAGTACTTC,few,NA,TRBV7-9,TRBJ2-5
CASSLIGPLLGTF,TGTGCCAGCAGCTTAATTGGGCCCCTCCTCGGCACCTTC,many,NA,TRBV7-9,TRBJ1-2
CASSSPGTSGNTGELFF,TGTGCCAGCAGTTCGCCCGGGACTAGCGGGAACACCGGGGAGCTGTTTTTT,few,TRBD2,TRBV25-1,TRBJ2-2
CASSQDLDLNEQYF,TGTGCCAGCAGCCAGGACCTAGACCTAAACGAGCAGTACTTC,NA,NA,TRBV12-3/TRBV12-4,TRBJ2-7
CSVGHPDGELFF,TGCAGCGTTGGGCACCCCGACGGGGAGCTGTTTTTT,NA,NA,TRBV29-1,TRBJ2-2